This TCR beta chain came from a study of OX40 agonist ivuxolimab in advanced cancers. For the study at large: An agonistic human IgG2 monoclonal antibody against OX40 (CD134) was given. Patients treated during dose escalation were battling hepatocellular carcinoma, melanoma, renal cell or head and neck cancer.

Germline lookup yields CDR1 SGDLS and CDR2 YYNGEE. V lost 3 bases and J lost 5, with 11 bases in between. This CDR3 contains 13 residues. Sequencing was performed with immunoSEQ multiplex PCR; in TCRdb, only in-frame clones are kept and a portion is missing. The data contain 80,000 to 100,000 clones, approximately 87% of them singletons. This clonotype originated in an adult with an advanced solid tumor such as melanoma, head and neck, liver or kidney cancer. The V and J genes are TRBV9 and TRBJ1-1; D not certain. Source: CD4+ or CD8+ T cells sorted from blood, taken in a trial of the OX40 agonist ivuxolimab. CDR3 loop: CASSAQSRTEAFF. The CDR3 bases are TGTGCCAGCAGCGCACAGTCAAGGACTGAAGCTTTCTTT.